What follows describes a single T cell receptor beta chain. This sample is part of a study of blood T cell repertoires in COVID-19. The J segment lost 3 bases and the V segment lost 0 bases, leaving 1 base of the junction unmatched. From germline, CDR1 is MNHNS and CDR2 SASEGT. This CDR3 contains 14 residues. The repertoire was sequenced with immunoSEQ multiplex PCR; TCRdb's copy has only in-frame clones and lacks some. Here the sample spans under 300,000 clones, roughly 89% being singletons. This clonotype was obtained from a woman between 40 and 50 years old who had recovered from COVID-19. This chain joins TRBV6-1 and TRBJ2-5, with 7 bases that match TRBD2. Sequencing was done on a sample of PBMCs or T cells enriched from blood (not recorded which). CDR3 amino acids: CASSEATSKETQYF. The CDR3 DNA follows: TGTGCCAGCAGTGAAGCGACTAGCAAAGAGACCCAGTACTTC.